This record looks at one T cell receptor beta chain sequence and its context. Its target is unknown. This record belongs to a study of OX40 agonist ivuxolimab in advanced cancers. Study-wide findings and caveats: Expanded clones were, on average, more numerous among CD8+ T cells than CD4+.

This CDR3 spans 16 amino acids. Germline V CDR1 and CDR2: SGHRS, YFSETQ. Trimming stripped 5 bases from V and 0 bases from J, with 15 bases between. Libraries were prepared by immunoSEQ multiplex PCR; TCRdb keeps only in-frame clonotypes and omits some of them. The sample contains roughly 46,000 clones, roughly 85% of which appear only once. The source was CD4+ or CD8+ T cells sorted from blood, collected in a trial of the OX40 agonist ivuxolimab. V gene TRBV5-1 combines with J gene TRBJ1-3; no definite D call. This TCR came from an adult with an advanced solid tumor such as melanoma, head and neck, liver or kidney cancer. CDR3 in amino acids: CASSSGPLGSGNTIYF. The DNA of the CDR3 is TGCGCCAGCAGTTCGGGCCCCCTCGGCTCTGGAAACACCATATATTTT.